Sequencing of this TCR beta chain was carried out in a study of spatial heterogeneity in lung cancer. Regarding time point: blood at routine non-recurrence follow-up after resection. This clonotype occurred many times. The CDR3 is made up of 14 amino acids. V was clipped by 1 base and J by 3 bases; unmatched bases: 6. Germline-derived CDR1 and CDR2 are DFQATT and SNEGSKA (reference sequence). TCRdb re-analysed the 5' RACE reads in MiXCR, keeping a single row per CDR3 protein. The sample shows tens of thousands of distinct CDR3 sequences, about 8.2% of them seen only once. V is TRBV20-1 and J is TRBJ2-7, with TRBD2 identical over 7 bases. This sequence was found in a female donor with early-stage non-small cell lung cancer. The specimen was PBMCs, collected at follow-up. The CDR3 is CSARVPGGFYEQYF. The CDR3 DNA sequence: TGCAGTGCTAGAGTCCCCGGGGGGTTCTACGAGCAGTACTTC.